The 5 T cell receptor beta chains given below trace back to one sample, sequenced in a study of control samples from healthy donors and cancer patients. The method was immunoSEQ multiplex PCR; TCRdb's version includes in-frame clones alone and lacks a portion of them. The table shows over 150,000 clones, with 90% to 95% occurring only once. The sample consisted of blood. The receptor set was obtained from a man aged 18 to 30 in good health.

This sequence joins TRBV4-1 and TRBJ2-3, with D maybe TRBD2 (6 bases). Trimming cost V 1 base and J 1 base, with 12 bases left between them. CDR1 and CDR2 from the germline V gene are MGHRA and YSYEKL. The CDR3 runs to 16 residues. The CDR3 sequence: CASSQGATGGTDTQYF. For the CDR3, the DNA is TGCGCCAGCAGCCAAGGTGCTACGGGGGGCACAGATACGCAGTATTTT.

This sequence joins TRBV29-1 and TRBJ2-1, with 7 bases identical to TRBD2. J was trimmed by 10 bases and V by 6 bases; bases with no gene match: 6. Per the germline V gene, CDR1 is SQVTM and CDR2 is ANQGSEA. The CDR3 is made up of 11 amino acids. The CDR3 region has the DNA TGCAGCGTCCCGAGGGAGGGGGAGCAGTTCTTC. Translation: CSVPREGEQFF.

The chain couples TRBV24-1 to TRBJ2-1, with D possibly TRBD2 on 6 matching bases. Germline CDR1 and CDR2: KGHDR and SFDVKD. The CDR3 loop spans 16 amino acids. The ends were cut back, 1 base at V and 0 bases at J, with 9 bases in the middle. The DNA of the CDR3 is TGTGCCACCAGTGATTTTAGCGGTGGCTCCTACAATGAGCAGTTCTTC. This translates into CATSDFSGGSYNEQFF.

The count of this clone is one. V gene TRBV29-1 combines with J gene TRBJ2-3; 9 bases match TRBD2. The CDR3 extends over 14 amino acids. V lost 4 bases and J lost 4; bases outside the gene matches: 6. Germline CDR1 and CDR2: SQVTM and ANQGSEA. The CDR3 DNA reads TGCAGCGTTGTAACGGGACTAGCATCAGATACGCAGTATTTT. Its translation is CSVVTGLASDTQYF.

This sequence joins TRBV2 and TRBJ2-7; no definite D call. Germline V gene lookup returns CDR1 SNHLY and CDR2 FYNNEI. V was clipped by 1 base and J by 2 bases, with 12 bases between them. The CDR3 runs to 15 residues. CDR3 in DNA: TGTGCCAGCAGTGAAGAGGAGATTTCAACCTACGAGCAGTACTTC. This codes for CASSEEEISTYEQYF.